This paragraph reports one T cell receptor beta chain. No cognate antigen has been identified for it. Per-base qualities were not stored, and no clone one base away is much larger. The data derive from a study of blood T cell repertoires in COVID-19 (dated by TCRdb to about 2020). In the study overall: Samples from collaborators originated in the United States, Italy and Spain and spanned both the acute and convalescent phases of COVID-19. Where HLA class I and class II types were available, the types were taken from metadata supplied by the sample provider, not from assay-based typing. Subjects who had been exposed to COVID-19, were actively infected with it, or had recovered from it provided the deeply sampled blood TCRbeta repertoires that made up the dataset. The prospective study material was composed of cDNA or gDNA derived from T cells, B-cell-depleted T cells, or PBMCs. The samples were drawn from two sources: the first 160 participants of the ongoing ImmuneRACE study, and over 950 subjects contributed by 6 global collaborators. The repertoires were released in a freely available public database intended as a resource for research on the immune response to SARS-CoV-2. Nearly every sample came with metadata listing a de-identified subject ID, COVID-19 status, age in years and sex.

The CDR3 goes from the cysteine to the phenylalanine over 13 residues. Only the CDR3 region is kept as DNA, spanning 39 bases read in frame from base 1. Reading the germline V gene gives CDR1 MDHEN and CDR2 SYDVKM. A distance of 10 bases separates the germline ends of V and J, which lose 4 bases and 4 bases respectively. The paper's findings and limits, for the study overall: Clinical and demographic metadata were provided uncurated, with the amount varying by source and participant.

TCRbeta CDR3 regions were amplified from genomic DNA using the immunoSEQ Assay, a bias-controlled multiplex PCR. The authors' analysis ran thus. Nucleated cell counts per sample were estimated from amplification of reference gene primers within the assay. To quantify the absolute abundance of each unique TCRbeta CDR3 rearrangement, sequence reads were collapsed and filtered. For each sample, productive Simpson clonality was calculated as the square root of Simpson's diversity index over productive rearrangements. Held by TCRdb, this immuneACCESS table contains in-frame sequences only and omits some clones. Under half of the omission traces to an unresolved V gene where checked; the cause of the rest is unknown. The V and J calls and the clone size are those of that table, but D and trimming were determined from the DNA. This sample comprises about 220,000 clones, approximately 84% of them detected only once. About 1.9% of the sample is in the top ten clones.

Each collaborating institution followed its own protocols to collect whole blood in K2EDTA tubes. For TCRbeta analysis, collaborators shipped samples in one of three forms: frozen whole blood, isolated PBMCs, or DNA extracted from either of those sample types. The chain couples TRBV28 to TRBJ1-2; the D segment could be TRBD1, given 5 matching bases. Sequenced material: peripheral blood. This receptor was obtained from a man in his forties with active or convalescent COVID-19. The CDR3 region: CASSSTGIYGYTF. The DNA reads as follows: TGTGCCAGCAGTTCAACAGGAATCTATGGCTACACCTTC.